A selection of T cell receptor beta chains follows, all from one sample in a study of cytomegalovirus exposure and HLA in healthy donors. Assay used: immunoSEQ multiplex PCR; TCRdb lists only in-frame clones, some missing. This table has under 200,000 clones, around 79% appearing once. Sequenced: PBMCs. These receptors all stem from a woman in her fifties or sixties in good health and CMV-seronegative. CDR3s include the opening cysteine and the closing phenylalanine or tryptophan. Size tells how often a clone was seen (once, few, many) or the class of an expanded clone, and some rows leave it out.

v_call: TRBV11-2
j_call: TRBJ2-1
clone_size: NA
cdr3_aa: CASSSSGSADEQFF

v_call: TRBV5-6
j_call: TRBJ1-6
clone_size: few
cdr3_aa: CASSKGTVGGNSPLHF

v_call: TRBV7-2
j_call: TRBJ1-6
clone_size: NA
cdr3_aa: CASSLSDRDTSPLHF

v_call: TRBV30
j_call: TRBJ1-4
clone_size: NA
cdr3_aa: CAWSEGQGNEKLFF

v_call: TRBV5-1
j_call: TRBJ2-7
clone_size: few
cdr3_aa: CASSLGEVNHEQYF

v_call: TRBV4-2
j_call: TRBJ2-1
clone_size: once
cdr3_aa: CASSQERSQIYNEQFF

v_call: TRBV18
j_call: TRBJ1-4
clone_size: NA
cdr3_aa: CASSQRQENEKLFF

v_call: TRBV27
j_call: TRBJ2-7
clone_size: NA
cdr3_aa: CASSRTSDSAYEQYF

v_call: TRBV14
j_call: TRBJ2-3
clone_size: NA
cdr3_aa: CASSQGRGSGSTDTQYF

v_call: TRBV5-1
j_call: TRBJ1-2
clone_size: NA
cdr3_aa: CASSFQQGAGGYTF